The clone carrying this TCR beta chain showed up just once. Its specificity is not known. Expressed TCRB transcripts were sequenced because the isolated RNA had all been reverse transcribed beforehand. Assay used: immunoSEQ multiplex PCR; TCRdb lists only in-frame clones, some missing. The sample has 150,000 to 170,000 clones, less than 9.5% seen once; the top ten hold 0.65%. The sample originates from a study of beta chain features in type 1 diabetes. General study findings and limits: Shorter TCRB CDR3s, moderately but significantly so, were found in Type 1 diabetes patients in all four CD4+ subsets. For type 1 diabetes patients, VDJ junctions showed fewer insertions and more deletions.

Germline assignment: CDR1 SGDLS and CDR2 YYNGEE. After removal of 7 bases from V and 0 bases from J, the junction contained 3 bases not matched to a gene. The CDR3 is 14 residues long. The sequence came from a man younger than 35 in good health. Sequenced input: central memory CD4+ T cells from blood. This chain uses TRBV9 with TRBJ2-3; TRBD2 matches at 9 bases. The CDR3 reads CASAGGGSTDTQYF. In DNA form, the CDR3 reads TGTGCCAGCGCGGGGGGGGGAAGCACAGATACGCAGTATTTT. The full variable domain, rest sourced from reference TRBV9 and TRBJ2-3, is DSGVTQTPKHLITATGQRVTLRCSPRSGDLSVYWYQQSLDQGLQFLIQYYNGEERAKGNILERFSAQQFPDLHSELNLSSLELGDSALYFCASAGGGSTDTQYFGPGTRLTVL.